These 31 T cell receptor beta chains were sequenced from one sample in a study of PD-1 blockade in classical Hodgkin lymphoma (dated by TCRdb to 2018 to 2020). The time point label corresponds to: newly diagnosed, previously untreated cHL patient sample. A Miltenyi CD8+ T cell isolation kit was used for magnetic negative selection to purify CD8+ T cells from thawed PBMCs. Library creation used the immunoSEQ multiplex PCR assay. In its TCRdb copy, this immuneACCESS table keeps in-frame sequences only and misses some clones. Where compared with another copy, unresolved V genes explain less than half of these, and the others have no known cause. The sample table lists roughly 21,000 clones, 80% to 90% of them with a count of one. The ten largest clones capture about 6.8% of the sample. Material: CD8+ T cells from blood. These receptors were collected from a human donor with classical Hodgkin lymphoma.

This rearrangement joins TRBV7-9 to TRBJ2-1, with D perhaps matching TRBD1 (6 bases). Trimming took 1 base from V and 7 from J, leaving 14 bases between them. CDR3 length: 15 residues. CDR1 and CDR2 from the germline V gene are SEHNR and FQNEAQ (reference sequence). The CDR3 spells CASSLVGAGTNEQFF. CDR3 coding DNA: TGTGCCAGCAGCTTAGTGGGCGCTGGGACAAATGAGCAGTTCTTC.

This chain links TRBV6-5 with TRBJ1-1; D may be TRBD1 (6 bases). CDR3 length equals 14 residues. Germline CDR1 MNHEY, CDR2 SVGAGI. The V and J ends lost 5 bases and 4 bases respectively, with 14 bases between them. CDR3 protein: CASSLRGRITEAFF. Here the CDR3 DNA reads TGTGCCAGCAGTCTCAGGGGACGGATCACTGAAGCTTTCTTT.

The chain is built from TRBV7-2 and TRBJ2-1, with TRBD2 identical over 9 bases. The CDR3 extends over 14 amino acids. Per germline, CDR1 SGHTA and CDR2 FQGNSA. The trim removed 5 bases at V and 7 bases at J, leaving 6 bases unmatched. CDR3: CASSLGLARNEQFF. In DNA, the CDR3 is TGTGCCAGCAGCCTTGGACTAGCGCGGAATGAGCAGTTCTTC.

The chain combines TRBV9 with TRBJ2-6, with 8 bases lining up with TRBD1. CDR3 size: 19 residues. V lost 0 bases and J lost 0; bases outside the gene matches: 8. The germline CDR1 and CDR2 sequences are SGDLS and YYNGEE. CDR3 protein: CASSVGEGTGPSGANVLTF. DNA for the CDR3: TGTGCCAGCAGCGTAGGCGAAGGGACAGGCCCCTCTGGGGCCAACGTCCTGACTTTC. Drawing the rest from reference TRBV9 and TRBJ2-6, the complete variable domain is DSGVTQTPKHLITATGQRVTLRCSPRSGDLSVYWYQQSLDQGLQFLIQYYNGEERAKGNILERFSAQQFPDLHSELNLSSLELGDSALYFCASSVGEGTGPSGANVLTFGAGSRLTVL.

This sequence joins TRBV7-3 and TRBJ2-1, with TRBD2 as a possible D gene (6 bases). The V gene's germline CDR1 is SGHTA and CDR2 FQGTGA. The CDR3 extends over 16 amino acids. Trimming took 5 bases from V and 3 from J, leaving 17 bases between them. CDR3 nucleotide sequence: TGTGCCAGCAGCCCAAATCCGGGGAGGCACTACAATGAGCAGTTCTTC. Translated, it gives CASSPNPGRHYNEQFF.

This chain connects TRBV28 to TRBJ1-5, with D possibly matching TRBD1 (6 bases). With 6 bases removed from V and 0 bases from J, the gap between germline ends came to 15 bases. This CDR3 is built from 16 residues. Germline V gives CDR1 MDHEN, CDR2 SYDVKM. CDR3 amino acids: CASSKRTVYSNQPQHF. DNA for the CDR3: TGTGCCAGCAGCAAACGGACAGTATATAGCAATCAGCCCCAGCATTTT.

The chain is built from TRBV4-1 and TRBJ2-1; tentatively, D is TRBD2 (5 bases). V was trimmed by 0 bases and J by 6 bases, leaving 18 bases between them. CDR3 length: 17 residues. Germline V gene data show CDR1 as MGHRA and CDR2 as YSYEKL. CDR3 sequence: CASSQDYFPNRGNEQFF. The CDR3 DNA sequence: TGCGCCAGCAGCCAAGACTATTTTCCAAACCGGGGCAATGAGCAGTTCTTC.

J is TRBJ2-1 and V is TRBV7-9, with 10 bases fitting TRBD1. There are 16 residues in the CDR3. Trimming at V came to 2 bases and at J to 8 bases, leaving 9 bases not matched to a gene. Germline V gene lookup returns CDR1 SEHNR and CDR2 FQNEAQ (reference sequence). Here the CDR3 reads CASSLPPGTGVDEQFF. DNA for the CDR3: TGTGCCAGCAGCTTACCCCCCGGGACAGGGGTCGATGAGCAGTTCTTC.

V is TRBV7-9 and J is TRBJ2-1; D is unclear. Per the germline V gene, CDR1 is SEHNR and CDR2 is FQNEAQ (reference sequence). Between the trimmed V and J ends, which lost 5 bases and 7 bases, there was a span of 12 bases. CDR3 length: 13 residues. In DNA form, the CDR3 reads TGTGCCAGCAGCGCATCAGGTGAGAATGAGCAGTTCTTC. Protein sequence: CASSASGENEQFF. The whole variable domain, filled in from reference TRBV7-9 and TRBJ2-1, reads DTGVSQNPRHKITKRGQNVTFRCDPISEHNRLYWYRQTLGQGPEFLTYFQNEAQLEKSRLLSDRFSAERPKGSFSTLEIQRTEQGDSAMYLCASSASGENEQFFGPGTRLTVL.

Only one count was recorded for this clone. This chain connects TRBV4-2 to TRBJ1-5; tentative D call: TRBD1 (5 bases). This CDR3 is built from 15 residues. Germline CDR1 is LGHNA and CDR2 is YNFKEQ. Trimming left V 0 bases short and J 7 bases short, with 13 bases between. CDR3 sequence: CASSQDAGGGQPQHF. In nucleotides, the CDR3 is TGTGCCAGCAGCCAAGATGCCGGGGGGGGGCAGCCCCAGCATTTT.

The rearrangement joins TRBV27 to TRBJ2-1; 8 nucleotides match TRBD1. J gave up 9 bases and V 5 bases, and 6 bases lay outside the gene matches. CDR1 and CDR2 from the germline V gene are MNHEY and SMNVEV (reference sequence). The CDR3 extends over 13 amino acids. In DNA, the CDR3 is TGTGCCAGCAGTGTCAGGGGGCGCGGTGAGCAGTTCTTC. As protein: CASSVRGRGEQFF.

The chain recombines TRBV19 with TRBJ2-7; 7 bases agree with TRBD2. The CDR3 runs 14 residues. Germline-derived CDR1 and CDR2 are LNHDA and SQIVND (reference sequence). V dropped 2 bases and J dropped 5; count of bases not matched to a gene: 6. As DNA, the CDR3 is TGTGCCAGTAGTATACAAGGGCGGGGGAACGAGCAGTACTTC. Encoded protein: CASSIQGRGNEQYF.

The chain combines TRBV28 with TRBJ1-4; tentative D call: TRBD1 (6 bases). The CDR3 sequence is 20 residues long. With 6 bases removed from V and 8 bases from J, the gap between germline ends came to 34 bases. Germline CDR1 reads MDHEN; CDR2 reads SYDVKM. The CDR3: CASSTSFWTLQGSVAEKLFF. The CDR3 DNA sequence: TGTGCCAGCAGCACCTCATTCTGGACCCTACAGGGTAGTGTCGCGGAAAAACTGTTTTTT.

The rearrangement links TRBV5-4 to TRBJ1-2, with D possibly being TRBD1 (6 bases). This CDR3 has 13 residues. Trimming pared 6 bases from V and 6 bases from J, leaving 15 bases between. Germline V CDR1 and CDR2: SGHNT, YYREEE (reference sequence). The CDR3 protein is CASTYPGAHGYTF. The CDR3 nucleotides are TGTGCCAGCACATATCCGGGGGCACATGGCTACACCTTC. Together with reference TRBV5-4 and TRBJ1-2, the CDR3 gives the full variable domain: ETGVTQSPTHLIKTRGQQVTLRCSSQSGHNTVSWYQQALGQGPQFIFQYYREEENGRGNFPPRFSGLQFPNYSSELNVNALELDDSALYLCASTYPGAHGYTFGSGTRLTVV.

V usage is TRBV19 and J usage is TRBJ2-3; 8 positions agree with TRBD1. With 3 bases clipped from V and 0 bases from J, the junction kept 8 bases outside the gene matches. Germline V gene data show CDR1 as LNHDA and CDR2 as SQIVND (reference sequence). The CDR3 contains 17 residues. The CDR3 sequence: CASSMGGRGRSTDTQYF. CDR3 in DNA: TGTGCCAGTAGTATGGGCGGCAGGGGGCGAAGCACAGATACGCAGTATTTT.

V usage is TRBV7-6 and J usage is TRBJ1-6; 9 nucleotides line up with TRBD1. From germline, CDR1 is SGHVS and CDR2 FNYEAQ. There are 15 residues in the CDR3. Trimming removed 1 base from V and 9 bases from J; junction bases left unmatched: 4. The CDR3 sequence: CASSLGDREVSPLHF. As DNA, the CDR3 is TGTGCCAGCAGCTTAGGGGACAGGGAGGTTTCACCCCTCCACTTT.

The chain links TRBV9 to TRBJ2-2; 11 bases are a match to TRBD2. The CDR3 is 16 amino acids. J was trimmed by 7 bases and V by 5 bases; bases with no gene match: 10. Germline CDR1 and CDR2: SGDLS and YYNGEE. The DNA of the CDR3 is TGTGCCAGCAGTGTACCGGGACTAGCGGAAATCGGGGAGCTGTTTTTT. This gives the protein CASSVPGLAEIGELFF.

The chain links TRBV7-9 to TRBJ1-1; D not certain. The V and J ends lost 3 bases and 3 bases respectively, with 11 bases between them. Germline V gene lookup returns CDR1 SEHNR and CDR2 FQNEAQ (reference sequence). The CDR3 extends over 14 amino acids. Here the CDR3 reads CASSFAGKDTEAFF. The CDR3 DNA sequence: TGTGCCAGCAGCTTCGCCGGGAAGGACACTGAAGCTTTCTTT. Full variable domain (rest looked up from reference TRBV7-9 and TRBJ1-1): DTGVSQNPRHKITKRGQNVTFRCDPISEHNRLYWYRQTLGQGPEFLTYFQNEAQLEKSRLLSDRFSAERPKGSFSTLEIQRTEQGDSAMYLCASSFAGKDTEAFFGQGTRLTVV.

This chain connects TRBV6-5 to TRBJ1-4; D is unresolved. V gave up 4 bases and J gave up 0 bases, with 6 bases separating them. The CDR3 is made up of 14 amino acids. Germline values: CDR1 MNHEY, CDR2 SVGAGI. CDR3 amino acids: CASSLQPTNEKLFF. The CDR3 DNA is TGTGCCAGCAGTTTACAGCCAACTAATGAAAAACTGTTTTTT.

This sequence joins TRBV27 and TRBJ2-1; the D gene is possibly TRBD1 (5 bases). The CDR3 totals 15 residues. Germline V gene data show CDR1 as MNHEY and CDR2 as SMNVEV (reference sequence). Trimming cost V 5 bases and J 0 bases, with 11 bases left between them. The DNA of the CDR3 is TGTGCCAGCAGTAGAGACAGCAGCTCCTACAATGAGCAGTTCTTC. Translating it yields CASSRDSSSYNEQFF.

The chain employs TRBV4-1 and TRBJ2-7, with D unclear. The CDR3 is 14 residues long. The V gene's germline CDR1 is MGHRA and CDR2 YSYEKL. Trimming removed 1 base at V and 3 bases at J, with 10 bases between. The CDR3 bases are TGCGCCAGCAGCCAAGGGAGCAGAAGCTACGAGCAGTACTTC. This encodes CASSQGSRSYEQYF.

This clone showed up just once. The V and J genes are TRBV6-1 and TRBJ1-5; D may be TRBD1 (5 bases). V was cut by 4 bases and J by 2 bases, with 12 bases left in between. The germline gives CDR1 MNHNS, CDR2 SASEGT. The CDR3 is 15 amino acids. CDR3: CASSAGRGGNQPQHF. The CDR3 DNA is TGTGCCAGCAGTGCAGGGAGGGGAGGCAATCAGCCCCAGCATTTT.

The V and J genes are TRBV5-3 and TRBJ1-3; 10 nucleotides line up with TRBD1. TRBV5-3 is an ORF, with its function uncertain. Losses at the gene ends were 8 bases for V and 2 bases for J; bases not matched to a gene: 7. This CDR3 spans 15 amino acids. The CDR3 bases are TGTGCCAGCAGCGAAGGACAGGGGGCTGGAAACACCATATATTTT. It specifies CASSEGQGAGNTIYF.

This clone was counted between two and nine times. CDR3 bases: TGTGCCAGCAGTGTACGCGCGAACACTGAAGCTTTCTTT. Its protein product is CASSVRANTEAFF. This rearrangement joins TRBV6-4 to TRBJ1-1; D not resolved. The CDR3 totals 13 residues. Germline CDR1 and CDR2: MRHNA and SNTAGT. V gave up 4 bases and J gave up 1 base, with 7 bases separating them.

The chain carries TRBV5-1 and TRBJ1-2, with TRBD1 identical over 9 bases. J was trimmed by 3 bases and V by 4 bases; bases with no gene match: 10. The length of the CDR3 is 16 residues. CDR1 is SGHRS and CDR2 is YFSETQ in the germline V gene. This CDR3 is CASSRDRVYPDYGYTF. CDR3 nucleotides: TGCGCCAGCAGCCGGGACAGGGTCTACCCTGACTATGGCTACACCTTC.

The chain has TRBV7-8 and TRBJ2-3; D is uncertain. V lost 7 bases and J lost 7, with 9 bases in between. This CDR3 spans 11 amino acids. Germline V gene sequence: CDR1 SGHVS, CDR2 FQNEAQ. CDR3 in amino acids: CASISPNTQYF. CDR3 coding DNA: TGTGCCAGCATCTCTCCAAATACGCAGTATTTT.

V and J are TRBV7-6 and TRBJ2-3; D is unclear. The CDR3 has 15 amino acids. V dropped 1 base and J dropped 0 bases, with 8 bases sitting between them. The germline gives CDR1 SGHVS, CDR2 FNYEAQ. This CDR3 reads CASSLEPFSTDTQYF. CDR3 coding DNA: TGTGCCAGCAGCTTAGAGCCTTTCAGCACAGATACGCAGTATTTT.

V gene TRBV7-3 combines with J gene TRBJ2-7; D not resolved. Germline V gene sequence: CDR1 SGHTA, CDR2 FQGTGA. The V end was cut by 4 bases, the J end by 2 bases, with 6 bases between. The CDR3 sequence is 12 residues long. The CDR3 DNA is TGTGCCAGCAGCTCTAATGCCTACGAGCAGTACTTC. Protein sequence: CASSSNAYEQYF.

The V gene is TRBV6-1, the J gene TRBJ1-1; 9 positions match TRBD1. Germline V gene data show CDR1 as MNHNS and CDR2 as SASEGT. The CDR3 has 15 residues. V dropped 2 bases and J dropped 0; count of bases not matched to a gene: 1. For the CDR3, the DNA is TGTGCCAGCAGTGAATGGACAGGGGTGAACACTGAAGCTTTCTTT. It specifies CASSEWTGVNTEAFF.

The chain couples TRBV5-4 to TRBJ1-1; possibly TRBD1 for D (5 bases). V lost 2 bases, J lost 7 bases, and 18 bases lay in between. Germline V gene data show CDR1 as SGHNT and CDR2 as YYREEE (reference sequence). There are 15 residues in the CDR3. This CDR3 is CASSFGDFQGSEAFF. CDR3 nucleotides: TGTGCCAGCAGCTTTGGGGATTTCCAGGGCAGTGAAGCTTTCTTT.

V is TRBV11-2 and J is TRBJ2-1; 11 bases align to TRBD2. Germline assignment: CDR1 SGHAT and CDR2 FQNNGV. The CDR3 has 18 amino acids. V gave up 6 bases and J gave up 7 bases; unmatched junction bases: 17. CDR3 amino acids: CASRRPGTSGVGLNEQFF. CDR3 in DNA: TGTGCCAGCAGACGCCCTGGGACTAGCGGCGTTGGTCTTAATGAGCAGTTCTTC.